The clone carrying this TCR beta chain came up a few times. This entry belongs to a study of a mutant IDH1 vaccine in newly diagnosed glioma. Turning to the study itself: It was radiotherapy, temozolomide, or both that patients received previously, with most receiving both.

TCRdb keeps only in-frame clones here, not all; method: immunoSEQ multiplex PCR. The sample carries roughly 70,000 clones, 65% to 90% recorded once. Trimming took 3 bases from V and 6 from J, leaving 11 bases between them. CDR3 size: 14 residues. Germline CDR1 and CDR2: SEHNR and FQNEAQ (reference sequence). The time point: baseline, week 1 (first vaccination visit). Treatment specified: pre-vaccination baseline after standard-of-care therapy. This chain joins TRBV7-9 and TRBJ2-2; D is perhaps TRBD2 (5 bases). The starting material was PBMCs, obtained from a glioma patient treated with radiotherapy, temozolomide or both. The sequence was obtained from a man aged 25-40 years with glioma. The CDR3 reads CASSFLGVSGELFF. The CDR3 DNA follows: TGTGCCAGCAGCTTTTTGGGAGTATCCGGGGAGCTGTTTTTT. Full variable domain (missing parts from reference TRBV7-9 and TRBJ2-2): DTGVSQNPRHKITKRGQNVTFRCDPISEHNRLYWYRQTLGQGPEFLTYFQNEAQLEKSRLLSDRFSAERPKGSFSTLEIQRTEQGDSAMYLCASSFLGVSGELFFGEGSRLTVL.